This T cell receptor (beta chain) was observed in a study of CD8 T cells in ankylosing spondylitis. TCRdb passed the 5' RACE reads through MiXCR, listing each CDR3 protein once. This repertoire shows about 260,000 distinct CDR3 sequences, 24% found once; its top ten account for roughly 0.6%. Overall study results and limits: Prior work had noted some motif variants in reactive arthritis blood and synovial fluid. Clones linked to disease were reported to show significant enrichment in matched ankylosing spondylitis synovial fluid. A TCR beta motif of 8 or 9 highly homologous variants appeared characteristic of ankylosing spondylitis blood.

Trimming removed 0 bases from V and 7 bases from J; junction bases left unmatched: 8. Germline V gene data show CDR1 as DFQATT and CDR2 as SNEGSKA (reference sequence). The CDR3 has 15 amino acids. This clonotype was counted many times. Its specificity is unknown. The receptor's source is a male donor with ankylosing spondylitis or in good health (not recorded which). The sample taken for sequencing was blood, either unsorted or a sorted T cell fraction (not recorded which). The rearrangement links TRBV20-1 to TRBJ2-4; 8 nucleotides match TRBD1. The CDR3 bases are TGCAGTGCTAGAGATTTCCGACAGGGGTGGAACATTCAGTACTTC. Translating it yields CSARDFRQGWNIQYF.